Following are 20 T cell receptor beta chains from one sample sequenced in a study of immune cell composition in non-small cell lung cancer. Produced via immunoSEQ multiplex PCR; TCRdb's table is partial and in-frame only. The sample lists over 2,500 clones, over 60% occurring once. Normal lung was taken at the farthest possible site, at least 3 cm from tumour. Sequencing was done on a sample of non-adjacent lung tissue. The receptor source for this set is a human donor with non-small cell lung cancer. The donor label of this sample is uncertain.

The V call is TRBV2, the J call TRBJ2-5; maybe TRBD2 (5 bases). Per germline, CDR1 SNHLY and CDR2 FYNNEI. This CDR3 comprises 13 residues. The V gene lost 5 bases and the J gene lost 5 bases, with 12 bases spanning the gap. CDR3 sequence: CASSPLRGETQYF. In DNA, the CDR3 is TGTGCCAGCAGTCCGCTAAGAGGGGAGACCCAGTACTTC.

This chain links TRBV5-6 with TRBJ2-1; D gene unclear. The V end lost 0 bases, the J end lost 0 bases, and 7 bases lay between the germline ends. The CDR3 covers 15 residues. Germline loops: CDR1 SGHDT, CDR2 YYEEEE. The CDR3 loop is CASSLVQNSYNEQFF. The CDR3 DNA sequence: TGTGCCAGCAGCTTGGTCCAGAACTCCTACAATGAGCAGTTCTTC.

The V call is TRBV20-1, the J call TRBJ1-2; D may be TRBD1 (5 bases). V lost 6 bases and J lost 8, with 13 bases in between. This CDR3 is built from 11 residues. Per the germline V gene, CDR1 is DFQATT and CDR2 is SNEGSKA (reference sequence). The CDR3 is CSAQKGSGYTF. The CDR3 DNA reads TGCAGTGCCCAAAAGGGGTCGGGCTACACCTTC.

The rearrangement uses TRBV11-2 and TRBJ1-4; 10 positions match TRBD1. The germline gives CDR1 SGHAT, CDR2 FQNNGV. The length of the CDR3 is 15 residues. The J segment lost 5 bases and the V segment lost 5 bases, leaving 5 bases of the junction unmatched. Written as DNA, the CDR3 is TGTGCCAGCAGCGCCCGGGACAGGGGAAATGAAAAACTGTTTTTT. Its protein is CASSARDRGNEKLFF.

The CDR3 region is CASRPTEEETQYF. CDR3 nucleotide sequence: TGTGCCAGCAGACCGACAGAAGAAGAGACCCAGTACTTC. The J gene is TRBJ2-5, the V gene TRBV28, with D perhaps TRBD1 (5 bases). The CDR3 consists of 13 residues. The V gene's germline CDR1 is MDHEN and CDR2 SYDVKM. Trimming left V 6 bases short and J 3 bases short, with 11 bases between.

V and J are TRBV5-6 and TRBJ1-1; D is unclear. The germline V gene has CDR1 SGHDT and CDR2 YYEEEE. Between the trimmed V and J ends, which lost 4 bases and 4 bases, there was a span of 14 bases. The CDR3 totals 14 residues. The CDR3 loop reads CASSPGRRGTEAFF. For the CDR3, the DNA is TGTGCCAGCAGCCCAGGTCGACGGGGCACTGAAGCTTTCTTT.

This clone was observed a single time. The V and J genes are TRBV6-5 and TRBJ1-2; tentatively, D is TRBD1 (6 bases). The CDR3 spans 13 residues. V was trimmed by 5 bases and J by 0 bases, leaving 7 bases between them. Germline values: CDR1 MNHEY, CDR2 SVGAGI. CDR3 in amino acids: CASSRGTNYGYTF. Here the CDR3 DNA reads TGTGCCAGCAGTAGGGGGACTAACTATGGCTACACCTTC.

The chain joins TRBV7-2 to TRBJ2-1, with TRBD1 as a possible D gene (6 bases). Deletions cut 5 bases from V and 5 bases from J, with 13 bases between. This CDR3 is 14 amino acids long. CDR1 is SGHTA, CDR2 FQGNSA, per germline. CDR3 amino acids: CASSLTRGNNEQFF. In DNA, the CDR3 is TGTGCCAGCAGCCTAACCAGGGGCAACAATGAGCAGTTCTTC.

The V call is TRBV7-8, the J call TRBJ2-1; 13 nucleotides align to TRBD2. This CDR3 contains 19 residues. V gave up 5 bases and J gave up 8 bases; unmatched junction bases: 18. CDR1 and CDR2 from the germline V gene are SGHVS and FQNEAQ. Written as DNA, the CDR3 is TGTGCCAGCAGCCCCGGGGTTCGACTAGCGGGAGGCCCCACCTATGAGCAGTTCTTC. As protein: CASSPGVRLAGGPTYEQFF. The whole variable domain, filled in from reference TRBV7-8 and TRBJ2-1, reads GAGVSQSPRYKVAKRGQDVALRCDPISGHVSLFWYQQALGQGPEFLTYFQNEAQLDKSGLPSDRFFAERPEGSVSTLKIQRTQQEDSAVYLCASSPGVRLAGGPTYEQFFGPGTRLTVL.

Only one count was recorded for this clone. This chain connects TRBV7-2 to TRBJ2-2, with D perhaps TRBD2 (5 bases). The CDR3 is 18 amino acids. V was pared by 1 base and J by 0 bases, with 15 bases between. Per the germline V gene, CDR1 is SGHTA and CDR2 is FQGNSA. The CDR3 nucleotides are TGTGCCAGCAGCTTAGTCGGTGGGCTAGCAGCGAACACCGGGGAGCTGTTTTTT. It specifies CASSLVGGLAANTGELFF.

The chain is built from TRBV28 and TRBJ1-2; D may be TRBD1 (6 bases). V lost 8 bases and J 2 bases, leaving 12 bases between the germline ends. The length of the CDR3 is 13 residues. Germline assignment: CDR1 MDHEN and CDR2 SYDVKM. In nucleotides, the CDR3 is TGTGCCAGCGGCGAACAGGGAAACTATGGCTACACCTTC. Protein: CASGEQGNYGYTF.

This clone is medium-sized within its sample. This chain connects TRBV6-5 to TRBJ2-1, with 7 bases matching TRBD1. The CDR3 sequence is 15 residues long. V trimming: 4 bases; J trimming: 9 bases; junction bases outside the gene matches: 12. Looked up from germline, CDR1 is MNHEY and CDR2 is SVGAGI. For the CDR3, the DNA is TGTGCCAGCAGTTCCCAGGTCACAGGGGTTAGTGAGCAGTTCTTC. It yields the protein CASSSQVTGVSEQFF.

The gene calls are TRBV28 and TRBJ1-1; no firm D call. The CDR3 consists of 13 residues. CDR1 is MDHEN and CDR2 is SYDVKM in the germline V gene. Trimming cost V 5 bases and J 0 bases, with 7 bases left between them. The CDR3 coding sequence is TGTGCCAGCAGTCCACGGGTGAACACTGAAGCTTTCTTT. It is translated as CASSPRVNTEAFF.

The V and J genes are TRBV5-6 and TRBJ1-4; TRBD1 matches 7 bases. J gave up 5 bases and V 4 bases, and 5 bases lay outside the gene matches. CDR1 is SGHDT, CDR2 YYEEEE, per germline. The CDR3 has 14 amino acids. CDR3 in amino acids: CASSPGQLNEKLFF. As DNA, the CDR3 is TGTGCCAGCAGCCCGGGACAGTTGAATGAAAAACTGTTTTTT.

The chain combines TRBV6-6 with TRBJ1-1, with D perhaps matching TRBD1 (5 bases). From germline, CDR1 is MNHNY and CDR2 SVGAGI (reference sequence). Trimming left V 10 bases short and J 0 bases short, with 12 bases between. This CDR3 spans 13 amino acids. CDR3 amino acids: CATRGGMNTEAFF. The CDR3 nucleotides are TGTGCCACCCGGGGGGGGATGAACACTGAAGCTTTCTTT.

This chain connects TRBV10-3 to TRBJ2-2, with 7 bases that match TRBD1. The CDR3 length is 14 residues. Losses at the gene ends were 8 bases for V and 7 bases for J; bases not matched to a gene: 10. Germline CDR1 ENHRY, CDR2 SYGVKD. The CDR3: CAIGATGNRGELFF. In nucleotides, the CDR3 is TGTGCCATCGGGGCGACAGGGAACCGCGGGGAGCTGTTTTTT.

In DNA form, the CDR3 reads TGTGCCAGCCTCCGACTAGCTAACACCGGGGAGCTGTTTTTT. This codes for CASLRLANTGELFF. The J gene is TRBJ2-2, the V gene TRBV6-1, with TRBD2 matching over 7 bases. Germline V gene sequence: CDR1 MNHNS, CDR2 SASEGT. This CDR3 region has 14 residues. V lost 8 bases to trimming and J lost 2 bases; unmatched junction nucleotides: 5.

The chain uses TRBV19 and TRBJ2-7, with TRBD2 matching 10 bases. Germline V gene data show CDR1 as LNHDA and CDR2 as SQIVND (reference sequence). The CDR3 is 14 amino acids. The V segment lost 4 bases and the J segment 5 bases; nucleotides outside the gene matches: 5. The CDR3 here is CASSTSGSPHEQYF. In DNA, the CDR3 is TGTGCCAGTAGTACTAGCGGGAGCCCCCACGAGCAGTACTTC.

The chain combines TRBV28 with TRBJ2-3; possibly TRBD2 for D (6 bases). V gave up 2 bases and J gave up 2 bases, with 11 bases separating them. Germline CDR1 MDHEN, CDR2 SYDVKM. The CDR3 extends over 15 amino acids. DNA for the CDR3: TGTGCCAGCAGTTTACCTAGCGAACTCACAGATACGCAGTATTTT. It is translated as CASSLPSELTDTQYF.

The chain is built from TRBV7-8 and TRBJ1-2; D is uncertain. CDR1 is SGHVS, CDR2 FQNEAQ, per germline. The V and J ends lost 5 bases and 3 bases respectively, with 16 bases between them. This CDR3 comprises 15 residues. The CDR3 loop reads CASSRGGFPDYGYTF. For the CDR3, the DNA is TGTGCCAGCAGCCGTGGAGGTTTCCCGGACTATGGCTACACCTTC. The complete variable domain, with remaining parts taken from reference TRBV7-8 and TRBJ1-2, reads GAGVSQSPRYKVAKRGQDVALRCDPISGHVSLFWYQQALGQGPEFLTYFQNEAQLDKSGLPSDRFFAERPEGSVSTLKIQRTQQEDSAVYLCASSRGGFPDYGYTFGSGTRLTVV.